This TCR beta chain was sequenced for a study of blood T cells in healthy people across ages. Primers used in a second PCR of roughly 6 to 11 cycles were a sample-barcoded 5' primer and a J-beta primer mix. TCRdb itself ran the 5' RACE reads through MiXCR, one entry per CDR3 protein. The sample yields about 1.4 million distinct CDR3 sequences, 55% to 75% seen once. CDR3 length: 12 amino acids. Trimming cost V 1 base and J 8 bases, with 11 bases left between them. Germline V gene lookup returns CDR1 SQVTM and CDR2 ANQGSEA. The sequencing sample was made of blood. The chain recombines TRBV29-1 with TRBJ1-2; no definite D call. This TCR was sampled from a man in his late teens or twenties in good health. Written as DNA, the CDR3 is TGCAGCGTTGAAGTGGCGTCAGGAGGCTACACCTTC. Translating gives CSVEVASGGYTF.